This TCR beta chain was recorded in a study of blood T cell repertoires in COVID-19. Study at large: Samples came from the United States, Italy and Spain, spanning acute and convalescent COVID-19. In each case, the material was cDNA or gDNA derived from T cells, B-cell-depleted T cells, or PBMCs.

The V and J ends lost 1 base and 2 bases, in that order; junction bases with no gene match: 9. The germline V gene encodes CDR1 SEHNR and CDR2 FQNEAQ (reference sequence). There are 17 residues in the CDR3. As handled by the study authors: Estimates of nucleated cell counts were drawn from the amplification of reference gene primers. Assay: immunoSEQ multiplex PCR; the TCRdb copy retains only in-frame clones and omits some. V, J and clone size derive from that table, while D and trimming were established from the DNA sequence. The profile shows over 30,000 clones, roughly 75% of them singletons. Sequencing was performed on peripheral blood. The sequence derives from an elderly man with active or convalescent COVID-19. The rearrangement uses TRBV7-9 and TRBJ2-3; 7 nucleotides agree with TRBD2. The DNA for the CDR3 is TGTGCCAGCAGCTTAGGGGCTAGCGGCCCATTCACAGATACGCAGTATTTT. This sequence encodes CASSLGASGPFTDTQYF.